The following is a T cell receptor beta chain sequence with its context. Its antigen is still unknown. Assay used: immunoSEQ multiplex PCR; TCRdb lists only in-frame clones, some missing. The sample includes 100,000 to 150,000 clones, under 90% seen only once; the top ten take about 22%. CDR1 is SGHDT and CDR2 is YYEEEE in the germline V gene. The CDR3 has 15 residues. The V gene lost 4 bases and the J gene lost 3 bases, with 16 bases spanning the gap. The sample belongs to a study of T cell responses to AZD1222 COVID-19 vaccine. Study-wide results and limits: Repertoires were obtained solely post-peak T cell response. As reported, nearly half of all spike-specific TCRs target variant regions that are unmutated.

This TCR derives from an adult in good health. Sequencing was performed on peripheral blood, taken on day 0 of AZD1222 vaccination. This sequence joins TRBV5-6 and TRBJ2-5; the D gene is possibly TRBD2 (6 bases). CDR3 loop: CASSNKEGGKETQYF. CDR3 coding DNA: TGTGCCAGCAGCAACAAAGAGGGAGGAAAAGAGACCCAGTACTTC.